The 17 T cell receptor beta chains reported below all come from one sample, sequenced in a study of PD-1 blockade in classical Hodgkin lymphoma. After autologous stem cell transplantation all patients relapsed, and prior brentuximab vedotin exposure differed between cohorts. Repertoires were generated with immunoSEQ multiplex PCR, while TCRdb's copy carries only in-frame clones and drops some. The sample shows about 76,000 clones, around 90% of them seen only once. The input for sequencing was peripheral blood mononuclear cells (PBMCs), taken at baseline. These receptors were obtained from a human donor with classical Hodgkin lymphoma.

The CDR3 DNA reads TGTGCCAGCAGTAAACAGGGAGGCCAGCCCCAGCATTTT. This translates into CASSKQGGQPQHF. The rearrangement links TRBV6-5 to TRBJ1-5; tentatively, D is TRBD1 (6 bases). The CDR3 consists of 13 residues. Deletions cut 5 bases from V and 7 bases from J, with 12 bases between. Per the germline V gene, CDR1 is MNHEY and CDR2 is SVGAGI.

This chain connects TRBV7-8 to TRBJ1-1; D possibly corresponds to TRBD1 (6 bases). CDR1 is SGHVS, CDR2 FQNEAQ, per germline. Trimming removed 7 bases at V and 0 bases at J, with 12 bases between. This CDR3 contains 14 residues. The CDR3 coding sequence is TGTGCCAGCAACCCAGGACAGATGAACACTGAAGCTTTCTTT. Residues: CASNPGQMNTEAFF.

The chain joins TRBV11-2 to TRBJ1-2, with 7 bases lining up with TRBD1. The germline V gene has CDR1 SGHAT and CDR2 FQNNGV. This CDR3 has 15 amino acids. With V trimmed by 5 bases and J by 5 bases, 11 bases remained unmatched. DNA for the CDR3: TGTGCCAGCAGCCAACATGGCAGGGGGAATTATGGCTACACCTTC. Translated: CASSQHGRGNYGYTF.

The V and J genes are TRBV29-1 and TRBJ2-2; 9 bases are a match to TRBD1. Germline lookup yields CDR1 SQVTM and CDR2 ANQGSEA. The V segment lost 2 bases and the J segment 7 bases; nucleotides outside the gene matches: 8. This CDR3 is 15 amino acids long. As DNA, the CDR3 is TGCAGCGTTGAATTAACACAGGGGGCGGTCGGGGAGCTGTTTTTT. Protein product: CSVELTQGAVGELFF.

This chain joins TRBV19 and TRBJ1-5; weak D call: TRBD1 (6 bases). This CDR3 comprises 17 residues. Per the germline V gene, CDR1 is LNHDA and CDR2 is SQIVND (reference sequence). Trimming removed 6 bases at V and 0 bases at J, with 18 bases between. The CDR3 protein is CASSLFTGTYSNQPQHF. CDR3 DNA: TGTGCCAGTAGCCTTTTTACAGGGACCTATAGCAATCAGCCCCAGCATTTT.

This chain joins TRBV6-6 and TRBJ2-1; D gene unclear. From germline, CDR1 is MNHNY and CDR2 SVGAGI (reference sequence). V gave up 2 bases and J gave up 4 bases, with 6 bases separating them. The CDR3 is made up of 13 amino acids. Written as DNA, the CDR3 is TGTGCCAGCAGTTACACGGAGTACAATGAGCAGTTCTTC. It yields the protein CASSYTEYNEQFF.

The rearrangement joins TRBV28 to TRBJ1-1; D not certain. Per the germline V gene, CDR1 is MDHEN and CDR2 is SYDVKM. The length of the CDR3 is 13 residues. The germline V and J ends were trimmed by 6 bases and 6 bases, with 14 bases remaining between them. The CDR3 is CASSPAGRAEAFF. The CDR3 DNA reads TGTGCCAGCAGCCCTGCGGGGAGGGCTGAAGCTTTCTTT. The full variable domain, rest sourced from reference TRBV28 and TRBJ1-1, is DVKVTQSSRYLVKRTGEKVFLECVQDMDHENMFWYRQDPGLGLRLIYFSYDVKMKEKGDIPEGYSVSREKKERFSLILESASTNQTSMYLCASSPAGRAEAFFGQGTRLTVV.

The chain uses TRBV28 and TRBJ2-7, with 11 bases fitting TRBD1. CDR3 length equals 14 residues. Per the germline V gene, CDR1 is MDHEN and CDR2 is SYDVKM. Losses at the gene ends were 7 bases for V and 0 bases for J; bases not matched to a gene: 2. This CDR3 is CASTGTGGSYEQYF. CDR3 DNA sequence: TGTGCCAGCACCGGGACAGGGGGCTCCTACGAGCAGTACTTC.

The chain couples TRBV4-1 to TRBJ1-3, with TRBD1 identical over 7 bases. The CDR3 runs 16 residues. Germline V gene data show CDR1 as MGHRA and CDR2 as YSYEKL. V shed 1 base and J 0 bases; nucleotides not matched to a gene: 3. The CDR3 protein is CASSQGGQSSGNTIYF. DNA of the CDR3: TGCGCCAGCAGCCAAGGGGGACAGTCCTCTGGAAACACCATATATTTT.

Here the CDR3 DNA reads TGTGCCAGCAGTCCGGGGACTAGCGGGTATTTCCGGGAGCTGTTTTTT. Amino acid sequence: CASSPGTSGYFRELFF. The rearrangement links TRBV27 to TRBJ2-2; the match to TRBD2 covers 12 bases. This CDR3 has 16 amino acids. Germline V gene data show CDR1 as MNHEY and CDR2 as SMNVEV (reference sequence). V shed 5 bases, J shed 9 bases, and the junction held 10 bases outside the gene matches.

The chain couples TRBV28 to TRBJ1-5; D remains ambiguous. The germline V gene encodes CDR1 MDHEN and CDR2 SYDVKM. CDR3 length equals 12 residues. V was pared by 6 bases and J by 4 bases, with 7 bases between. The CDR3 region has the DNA TGTGCCAGCAGGATCAGAAATCAGCCCCAGCATTTT. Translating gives CASRIRNQPQHF.

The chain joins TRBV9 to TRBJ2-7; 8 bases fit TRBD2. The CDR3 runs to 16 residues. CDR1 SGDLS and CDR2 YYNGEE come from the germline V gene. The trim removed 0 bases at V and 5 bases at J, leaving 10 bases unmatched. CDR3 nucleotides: TGTGCCAGCAGCGTAGCTTTAAGCGGGAGCGAACACGAGCAGTACTTC. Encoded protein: CASSVALSGSEHEQYF. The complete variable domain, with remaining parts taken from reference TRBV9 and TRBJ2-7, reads DSGVTQTPKHLITATGQRVTLRCSPRSGDLSVYWYQQSLDQGLQFLIQYYNGEERAKGNILERFSAQQFPDLHSELNLSSLELGDSALYFCASSVALSGSEHEQYFGPGTRLTVT.

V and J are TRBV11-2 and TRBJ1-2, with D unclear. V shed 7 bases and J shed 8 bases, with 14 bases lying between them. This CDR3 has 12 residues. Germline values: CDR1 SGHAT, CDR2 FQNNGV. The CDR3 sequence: CASTNPGFGYTF. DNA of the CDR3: TGTGCCAGCACCAATCCGGGGTTCGGCTACACCTTC. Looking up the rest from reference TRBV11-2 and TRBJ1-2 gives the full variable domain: EAGVAQSPRYKIIEKRQSVAFWCNPISGHATLYWYQQILGQGPKLLIQFQNNGVVDDSQLPKDRFSAERLKGVDSTLKIQPAKLEDSAVYLCASTNPGFGYTFGSGTRLTVV.

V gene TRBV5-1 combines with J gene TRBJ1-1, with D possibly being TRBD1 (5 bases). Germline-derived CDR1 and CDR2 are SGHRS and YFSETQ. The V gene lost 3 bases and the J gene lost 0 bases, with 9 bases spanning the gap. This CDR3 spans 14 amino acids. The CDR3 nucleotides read TGCGCCAGCAGCTCATGGGGGGTGAACACTGAAGCTTTCTTT. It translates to CASSSWGVNTEAFF.

CDR3 bases: TGTGCCACCAGCAGATCGGATCGGGTTTCCGGGGAGCTGTTTTTT. This sequence encodes CATSRSDRVSGELFF. The chain has TRBV15 and TRBJ2-2; D call uncertain. V was cut by 2 bases and J by 6 bases, with 13 bases left in between. Germline lookup yields CDR1 LNHNV and CDR2 YYDKDF (reference sequence). The CDR3 consists of 15 residues.

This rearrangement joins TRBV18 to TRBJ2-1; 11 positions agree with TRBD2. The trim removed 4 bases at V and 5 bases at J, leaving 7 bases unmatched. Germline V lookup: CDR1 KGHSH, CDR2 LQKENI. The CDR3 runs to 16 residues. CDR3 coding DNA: TGTGCCAGCTCACAGTTTAGCGGGAGGGCCGACAATGAGCAGTTCTTC. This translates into CASSQFSGRADNEQFF.

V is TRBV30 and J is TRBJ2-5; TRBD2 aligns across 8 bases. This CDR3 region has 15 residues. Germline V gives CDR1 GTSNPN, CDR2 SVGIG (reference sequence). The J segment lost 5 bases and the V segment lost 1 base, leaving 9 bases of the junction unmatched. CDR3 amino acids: CAWSGSREGHETQYF. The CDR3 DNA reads TGTGCCTGGAGTGGGTCTCGGGAGGGCCACGAGACCCAGTACTTC.